The 19 T cell receptor beta chains given below trace back to one sample, sequenced in a study of Ad26.COV2.S vaccination and SARS-CoV-2 variants. Indicated treatment: some 20 received Ad26.COV2.S at low or high dose, single or two shots; about 5 received placebo; per-sample allocation not given. Sampling took place 63 days after the first vaccine or placebo injection. The table came from immunoSEQ multiplex PCR; TCRdb's copy has only in-frame clones and leaves some out. The repertoire holds around 350,000 clones, with 70% to 90% as singletons. Sample: peripheral blood, taken in a trial of Ad26.COV2.S vaccine versus placebo. The receptor set was obtained from a person between 18 and 65 years old who received the Ad26.COV2.S COVID-19 vaccine or a placebo.

The CDR3 nucleotides read TGCAGCGTCCGGACGGTATATGGCTACACCTTC. Its protein is CSVRTVYGYTF. V and J are TRBV29-1 and TRBJ1-2, with D unclear. CDR3 length: 11 amino acids. Germline CDR1 SQVTM, CDR2 ANQGSEA. V shed 6 bases and J shed 5 bases, with 10 bases lying between them.

V gene TRBV12-3 or TRBV12-4 combines with J gene TRBJ2-7, with D perhaps TRBD1 (6 bases). The length of the CDR3 is 13 residues. Trimming removed 5 bases from V and 3 bases from J, with 11 bases in between. CDR3 DNA sequence: TGTGCCAGCAGTCCGGGACACCTCTACGAGCAGTACTTC. Protein sequence: CASSPGHLYEQYF.

This rearrangement joins TRBV4-1 to TRBJ2-7, with TRBD1 matching 11 bases. V lost 2 bases and J lost 3; bases outside the gene matches: 3. CDR1 and CDR2 (germline): MGHRA, YSYEKL. The CDR3 loop spans 15 amino acids. The CDR3 loop is CASSQRTGGGYEQYF. In DNA, the CDR3 is TGCGCCAGCAGCCAACGGACAGGGGGCGGCTACGAGCAGTACTTC.

This chain joins TRBV24-1 and TRBJ2-5, with a weak D call TRBD1 (8 bases). Per germline, CDR1 KGHDR and CDR2 SFDVKD. The CDR3 has 16 amino acids. V was trimmed by 3 bases and J by 1 base, leaving 14 bases between them. CDR3 coding DNA: TGTGCCACCAGTGATCCAGGGGGCGGGGGCCAAGAGACCCAGTACTTC. It translates to CATSDPGGGGQETQYF.

This clone was detected once. This sequence joins TRBV7-9 and TRBJ1-5; possibly TRBD1 for D (5 bases). The V end lost 2 bases, the J end lost 7 bases, and 9 bases lay between the germline ends. The length of the CDR3 is 13 residues. Per the germline V gene, CDR1 is SEHNR and CDR2 is FQNEAQ (reference sequence). The CDR3 region is CASSLQGDQPQHF. Here the CDR3 DNA reads TGTGCCAGCAGCTTACAGGGCGACCAGCCCCAGCATTTT.

The genes are TRBV11-2 and TRBJ2-1; D remains unclear. Trimming removed 3 bases from V and 7 bases from J, with 10 bases in between. This CDR3 has 13 amino acids. The germline gives CDR1 SGHAT, CDR2 FQNNGV. The CDR3 protein is CASSFAEDNEQFF. CDR3 nucleotide sequence: TGTGCCAGCAGCTTCGCCGAAGATAATGAGCAGTTCTTC.

This chain uses TRBV12-3 or TRBV12-4 with TRBJ2-3; no definite D call. Trimming shortened V by 6 bases and J by 6 bases, and 7 bases separated the two germline ends. The CDR3 loop spans 11 amino acids. The CDR3 sequence is CASSPSDTQYF. CDR3 in DNA: TGTGCCAGCAGCCCCTCGGATACGCAGTATTTT.

The count of this clone is one. This chain uses TRBV3-1 (or the pseudogene TRBV3-2) with TRBJ2-5; D perhaps matches TRBD2 (5 bases). The CDR3 totals 16 residues. Between the trimmed V and J ends, which lost 4 bases and 0 bases, there was a span of 15 bases. Germline CDR1 LGHDT, CDR2 YNNKEL (reference sequence). The CDR3 sequence is CASSPGQVGDQETQYF. The CDR3 region has the DNA TGTGCCAGCAGCCCCGGGCAGGTCGGGGACCAAGAGACCCAGTACTTC.

CDR3 nucleotides: TGTGCCAGCAGCTTAGGCGGGGGGAACACCGGGGAGCTGTTTTTT. This codes for CASSLGGGNTGELFF. V and J are TRBV5-5 and TRBJ2-2; 7 bases are a match to TRBD2. The germline CDR1 and CDR2 sequences are SGHKS and YYEKEE (reference sequence). V lost 2 bases, J lost 1 base, and 2 bases stayed unmatched. The CDR3 length is 15 residues. The whole variable domain, remainder taken from reference TRBV5-5 and TRBJ2-2, is DAGVTQSPTHLIKTRGQQVTLRCSPISGHKSVSWYQQVLGQGPQFIFQYYEKEERGRGNFPDRFSARQFPNYSSELNVNALLLGDSALYLCASSLGGGNTGELFFGEGSRLTVL.

The CDR3 DNA reads as TGTGCCAGCAGCTTAGACAGAAAAGAGACCCAGTACTTC. Encoded protein: CASSLDRKETQYF. The chain uses TRBV7-8 and TRBJ2-5; D gene uncertain. There are 13 residues in the CDR3. The germline V gene encodes CDR1 SGHVS and CDR2 FQNEAQ. The V gene lost 1 base and the J gene lost 3 bases, with 6 bases spanning the gap.

This clone showed up just once. The rearrangement uses TRBV18 and TRBJ1-4; 8 bases map to TRBD1. The germline V gene encodes CDR1 KGHSH and CDR2 LQKENI. This CDR3 contains 16 residues. J lost 7 bases, V lost 3 bases, and 10 bases had no gene match. CDR3 amino acids: CASSPIQGGKSEKLFF. In nucleotides, the CDR3 is TGTGCCAGCTCACCGATACAGGGGGGGAAAAGTGAAAAACTGTTTTTT.

This clone has just a few counts. This CDR3 reads CASSPGTRSTDTQYF. CDR3 coding DNA: TGTGCCAGCAGCCCAGGGACGCGAAGCACAGATACGCAGTATTTT. The J gene is TRBJ2-3, the V gene TRBV9; the D call may be TRBD1 or TRBD2 (5 bases each). Germline assignment: CDR1 SGDLS and CDR2 YYNGEE. The length of the CDR3 is 15 residues. Deletions cut 4 bases from V and 0 bases from J, with 12 bases between.

The rearrangement joins TRBV7-2 to TRBJ1-1; 12 nucleotides align to TRBD1. This CDR3 spans 15 amino acids. Losses at the gene ends were 5 bases for V and 4 bases for J; bases not matched to a gene: 5. Germline V lookup: CDR1 SGHTA, CDR2 FQGNSA. This CDR3 reads CASSPPGQGATEAFF. As DNA, the CDR3 is TGTGCCAGCAGCCCTCCGGGACAGGGGGCCACTGAAGCTTTCTTT.

Here the CDR3 reads CASSPSTRGNQPQHF. DNA for the CDR3: TGCGCCAGCAGCCCAAGCACGAGGGGCAATCAGCCCCAGCATTTT. The V and J genes are TRBV4-1 and TRBJ1-5; D is unclear. There are 15 residues in the CDR3. Per the germline V gene, CDR1 is MGHRA and CDR2 is YSYEKL. Trimming stripped 4 bases from V and 2 bases from J, with 12 bases between.

This clone came up many times. V and J are TRBV18 and TRBJ1-5, with D possibly being TRBD1 (6 bases). Per the germline V gene, CDR1 is KGHSH and CDR2 is LQKENI. The CDR3 is 15 residues long. V gave up 5 bases and J gave up 5 bases, with 16 bases separating them. CDR3 in DNA: TGTGCCAGCTCAACTACGGGGACAAGAGATCAGCCCCAGCATTTT. Amino acids: CASSTTGTRDQPQHF.

The rearrangement joins TRBV2 to TRBJ2-4; the match to TRBD2 covers 9 bases. J gave up 1 base and V 6 bases, and 7 bases lay outside the gene matches. Germline CDR1 SNHLY, CDR2 FYNNEI. The CDR3 spans 16 residues. CDR3 amino acids: CASRHGLAQAKNIQYF. CDR3 nucleotide sequence: TGTGCCAGCAGACACGGACTAGCGCAGGCCAAAAACATTCAGTACTTC.

This clone was observed a few times. The chain carries TRBV5-1 and TRBJ2-5, with TRBD2 matching over 9 bases. Germline CDR1 and CDR2: SGHRS and YFSETQ. With V trimmed by 6 bases and J by 8 bases, 5 bases remained unmatched. The CDR3 is made up of 12 amino acids. CDR3 bases: TGCGCCAGCATGGCTAGCGGGGACACCCAGTACTTC. Its translation: CASMASGDTQYF.

The J gene is TRBJ1-5, the V gene TRBV7-8; the D is unclear. This CDR3 comprises 15 residues. The germline V gene has CDR1 SGHVS and CDR2 FQNEAQ. V shed 2 bases and J shed 1 base, with 9 bases lying between them. The DNA for the CDR3 is TGTGCCAGCAGCTTATTCGAAGGGAGCAATCAGCCCCAGCATTTT. This sequence encodes CASSLFEGSNQPQHF. The entire variable domain, with the rest obtained from reference TRBV7-8 and TRBJ1-5, is as follows: GAGVSQSPRYKVAKRGQDVALRCDPISGHVSLFWYQQALGQGPEFLTYFQNEAQLDKSGLPSDRFFAERPEGSVSTLKIQRTQQEDSAVYLCASSLFEGSNQPQHFGDGTRLSIL.

This sequence joins TRBV3-1 (or the pseudogene TRBV3-2) and TRBJ2-2; D gene uncertain. Germline V gives CDR1 LGHDT, CDR2 YNNKEL (reference sequence). The CDR3 sequence is 14 residues long. Trimming shortened V by 1 base and J by 2 bases, and 5 bases separated the two germline ends. CDR3 in DNA: TGTGCCAGCAGCCAAGGGCTTAACACCGGGGAGCTGTTTTTT. Its protein product is CASSQGLNTGELFF.